Following are 23 T cell receptor beta chains from one sample sequenced in a study of shared clonotypes between healthy human individuals. TCRdb's table, derived via immunoSEQ multiplex PCR, lists solely in-frame clones and lacks some. Of over a million clones in the sample, around 78% were seen once. The sequenced sample consisted of memory CD4+ T cells from PBMCs. Described subset: CD45RA-negative fraction. All receptors derive from a man aged 18-30 years in good health. Some clones in this sample may be carry-over from other donors' samples.

J is TRBJ1-5 and V is TRBV6-1, with D uncertain. This CDR3 spans 12 amino acids. CDR1 is MNHNS and CDR2 is SASEGT in the germline V gene. V shed 4 bases and J shed 5 bases, with 6 bases lying between them. The CDR3 region is CASSGVYQPQHF. In DNA, the CDR3 is TGTGCCAGCAGTGGGGTTTATCAGCCCCAGCATTTT.

As for this clone: The sample holds other DNA sequences that translate to the same CDR3. The rearrangement joins TRBV5-1 to TRBJ2-1; TRBD1 matches at 7 bases. CDR3 length: 14 amino acids. The V gene end was trimmed by 4 bases and the J gene end by 4 bases; junction bases not matched to a gene: 5. CDR1 and CDR2 (germline): SGHRS, YFSETQ. CDR3 in amino acids: CASSPGTAYNEQFF. The CDR3 region has the DNA TGCGCCAGCAGCCCAGGGACAGCTTACAATGAGCAGTTCTTC.

This chain joins TRBV6-1 and TRBJ2-7; either TRBD1 or TRBD2 may supply D (5 bases each). Germline V gene lookup returns CDR1 MNHNS and CDR2 SASEGT. V gave up 5 bases and J gave up 3 bases, with 17 bases separating them. The CDR3 consists of 15 residues. The CDR3 spells CASSLQSGGGYEQYF. The CDR3 nucleotides are TGTGCCAGCAGTCTCCAGAGTGGGGGTGGCTACGAGCAGTACTTC.

The gene calls are TRBV4-1 and TRBJ2-3; 7 bases align to TRBD1. CDR1 is MGHRA, CDR2 YSYEKL, per germline. The length of the CDR3 is 14 residues. J gave up 5 bases and V 3 bases, and 5 bases lay outside the gene matches. This CDR3 is CASSQGTAVDTQYF. In DNA form, the CDR3 reads TGCGCCAGCAGCCAGGGGACAGCCGTAGATACGCAGTATTTT.

This chain links TRBV11-2 with TRBJ2-3; either TRBD1 or TRBD2 may fit D (5 bases each). This CDR3 has 15 residues. The germline gives CDR1 SGHAT, CDR2 FQNNGV. V lost 1 base to trimming and J lost 4 bases, with 12 bases between them. Here the CDR3 DNA reads TGTGCCAGCAGCTTAGGGGACGCCCAGGCAGATACGCAGTATTTT. Residues: CASSLGDAQADTQYF.

Concerning this clone: In the same sample, other DNA sequences code for this CDR3. This chain links TRBV11-3 with TRBJ2-7, with 7 nucleotides matching TRBD1. With 1 base clipped from V and 3 bases from J, the junction kept 3 bases outside the gene matches. Germline loops: CDR1 SGHNT, CDR2 YENEEA. The CDR3 is 14 residues long. CDR3 DNA sequence: TGTGCCAGCAGCTTAGGAGGGGACAGCTACGAGCAGTACTTC. It is translated as CASSLGGDSYEQYF.

The chain carries TRBV4-1 and TRBJ2-3; TRBD2 matches 8 bases. The V segment lost 4 bases and the J segment 0 bases; nucleotides outside the gene matches: 12. Per germline, CDR1 MGHRA and CDR2 YSYEKL. The CDR3 consists of 18 residues. DNA of the CDR3: TGCGCCAGCAGCCCCGGGAGAGCGGCTAGCGGGAGCACAGATACGCAGTATTTT. This translates into CASSPGRAASGSTDTQYF.

Comments on this clone: This same CDR3 is encoded by further DNA sequences in the sample. The chain has TRBV19 and TRBJ1-2; D is perhaps TRBD1 (6 bases). The CDR3 is 14 amino acids. V was shortened by 3 bases and J by 1 base, with 9 bases between the two germline ends. Germline assignment: CDR1 LNHDA and CDR2 SQIVND (reference sequence). The CDR3 sequence is CASSIGRGNYGYTF. The CDR3 nucleotides read TGTGCCAGTAGTATCGGCAGGGGTAACTATGGCTACACCTTC.

This clone has just one count. The genes are TRBV6-5 and TRBJ1-2, with D possibly being TRBD1 (6 bases). Per the germline V gene, CDR1 is MNHEY and CDR2 is SVGAGI. This CDR3 is 13 amino acids long. Trimming removed 7 bases at V and 8 bases at J, with 17 bases between. The CDR3 region has the DNA TGTGCCAGCACCGCAGGAGGGGGGACGGGCTACACCTTC. Translation: CASTAGGGTGYTF.

J is TRBJ2-5 and V is TRBV9, with D tentatively TRBD2 (5 bases). The germline V gene encodes CDR1 SGDLS and CDR2 YYNGEE. V was clipped by 0 bases and J by 5 bases, with 8 bases between them. The CDR3 extends over 13 amino acids. The DNA of the CDR3 is TGTGCCAGCAGCGTAGGAGGGTGGGAGACCCAGTACTTC. Its translation is CASSVGGWETQYF.

V and J are TRBV19 and TRBJ1-5; D not certain. Trimming took off 2 bases at V and 2 bases at J, with 10 bases between the two ends. The CDR3 totals 15 residues. The germline V gene has CDR1 LNHDA and CDR2 SQIVND (reference sequence). The CDR3: CASSIIRSGNQPQHF. The CDR3 bases are TGTGCCAGTAGTATAATTAGGAGTGGCAATCAGCCCCAGCATTTT.

The chain couples TRBV28 to TRBJ1-2; D might be TRBD1 (5 bases). V lost 2 bases to trimming and J lost 1 base, with 11 bases between them. This CDR3 is built from 15 residues. CDR1 MDHEN and CDR2 SYDVKM come from the germline V gene. CDR3: CASSLDSTFNYGYTF. In nucleotides, the CDR3 is TGTGCCAGCAGTTTAGACAGCACTTTTAACTATGGCTACACCTTC.

Turning to this clone: Other DNA variants within this sample encode the same CDR3. The V call is TRBV7-8, the J call TRBJ1-1, with D unresolved. Germline V gene sequence: CDR1 SGHVS, CDR2 FQNEAQ. The germline V and J ends were trimmed by 3 bases and 1 base, with 6 bases remaining between them. The CDR3 has 13 residues. The CDR3 here is CASSFSRNTEAFF. The DNA of the CDR3 is TGTGCCAGCAGCTTCTCTAGGAACACTGAAGCTTTCTTT.

For this clone: A much larger clone lies one base from this, so it may be a read error. The sample holds other DNA sequences that translate to the same CDR3. This chain connects TRBV2 to TRBJ1-5; D is unresolved. This CDR3 region has 12 residues. V was shortened by 4 bases and J by 2 bases, with 3 bases between the two germline ends. Germline V CDR1 and CDR2: SNHLY, FYNNEI. DNA of the CDR3: TGTGCCAGCAGTGTTGGCAATCAGCCCCAGCATTTT. Amino acid sequence: CASSVGNQPQHF. The whole variable domain, remainder taken from reference TRBV2 and TRBJ1-5, is EPEVTQTPSHQVTQMGQEVILRCVPISNHLYFYWYRQILGQKVEFLVSFYNNEISEKSEIFDDQFSVERPDGSNFTLKIRSTKLEDSAMYFCASSVGNQPQHFGDGTRLSIL.

In this sample, this clone turned up once. The chain recombines TRBV29-1 with TRBJ1-4; 8 bases are shared with TRBD1. The CDR3 totals 14 residues. The ends lost 4 bases at V and 10 bases at J; junction bases unmatched: 11. In germline, CDR1 is SQVTM, CDR2 ANQGSEA. This CDR3 is CSVAQGAGGGKLFF. CDR3 sequence (DNA): TGCAGCGTTGCGCAGGGGGCCGGGGGTGGAAAACTGTTTTTT.

This clone was counted a single time. The same CDR3 arises from other DNA sequences in this sample as well. The chain couples TRBV7-9 to TRBJ2-1; D unresolved. Trimming left V 1 base short and J 8 bases short, with 9 bases between. The CDR3 runs 13 residues. The germline CDR1 and CDR2 sequences are SEHNR and FQNEAQ (reference sequence). CDR3 protein: CASSLGVWDEQFF. The CDR3 DNA reads as TGTGCCAGCAGCTTAGGGGTTTGGGATGAGCAGTTCTTC.

The V gene is TRBV29-1, the J gene TRBJ2-7, with a tentative D call TRBD2 (6 bases). V lost 3 bases and J 1 base, leaving 10 bases between the germline ends. Germline loops: CDR1 SQVTM, CDR2 ANQGSEA. The CDR3 extends over 13 amino acids. The DNA for the CDR3 is TGCAGCGTTGACTTGCGGGGATCCTACGAGCAGTACTTC. This codes for CSVDLRGSYEQYF.

A remark on this clone: A far larger clone is a single base away, which makes a read error likely. In the same sample, other DNA sequences code for this CDR3. The chain joins TRBV5-4 to TRBJ2-3; perhaps TRBD2 as D (6 bases). The CDR3 is 13 amino acids. Germline V lookup: CDR1 SGHNT, CDR2 YYREEE (reference sequence). Trimming shortened V by 4 bases and J by 1 base, and 7 bases separated the two germline ends. The CDR3 DNA follows: TGTGCCAGCAGCCCGGGGGGCACAGATACGCAGTATTTT. Translating it yields CASSPGGTDTQYF.

CDR3 region: CASSSQGAGETQYF. In nucleotides, the CDR3 is TGTGCCAGCAGCTCCCAGGGGGCGGGGGAGACCCAGTACTTC. V and J are TRBV9 and TRBJ2-5; 8 positions agree with TRBD1. CDR3 length: 14 amino acids. Trimming at V came to 4 bases and at J to 5 bases, leaving 7 bases not matched to a gene. CDR1 and CDR2 from the germline V gene are SGDLS and YYNGEE. Filled out from reference TRBV9 and TRBJ2-5, the complete variable domain reads DSGVTQTPKHLITATGQRVTLRCSPRSGDLSVYWYQQSLDQGLQFLIQYYNGEERAKGNILERFSAQQFPDLHSELNLSSLELGDSALYFCASSSQGAGETQYFGPGTRLLVL.

Details on this clone: This CDR3 is also generated by other DNA sequences in the sample. This sequence joins TRBV19 and TRBJ1-1; D gene uncertain. Trimming removed 4 bases from V and 2 bases from J, with 8 bases in between. The CDR3 loop spans 13 amino acids. In germline, CDR1 is LNHDA, CDR2 SQIVND (reference sequence). The CDR3 DNA follows: TGTGCCAGTAGTAGGAGGGAAAACACTGAAGCTTTCTTT. It is translated as CASSRRENTEAFF.

The rearrangement links TRBV7-3 to TRBJ2-7; a weak D match, TRBD2 (6 bases). Per the germline V gene, CDR1 is SGHTA and CDR2 is FQGTGA. CDR3 length: 16 amino acids. The V gene lost 5 bases and the J gene lost 3 bases, with 20 bases spanning the gap. CDR3 in amino acids: CASSPFAGPVVYEQYF. The DNA for the CDR3 is TGTGCCAGCAGCCCCTTTGCGGGGCCAGTCGTCTACGAGCAGTACTTC.

V gene TRBV7-9 combines with J gene TRBJ1-5; 10 nucleotides match TRBD1. Germline CDR1 and CDR2: SEHNR and FQNEAQ (reference sequence). The V and J ends lost 4 bases and 7 bases, in that order; junction bases with no gene match: 4. CDR3 length: 14 residues. CDR3 region: CASSYGTGEQPQHF. The CDR3 nucleotides read TGTGCCAGCAGCTACGGGACAGGGGAGCAGCCCCAGCATTTT.

The rearrangement links TRBV28 to TRBJ1-5; TRBD1 aligns across 7 bases. V shed 4 bases and J 4 bases; nucleotides not matched to a gene: 4. CDR1 is MDHEN and CDR2 is SYDVKM in the germline V gene. The CDR3 consists of 14 residues. The CDR3 protein is CASSSGQLNQPQHF. In nucleotides, the CDR3 is TGTGCCAGCAGTTCGGGACAGCTTAATCAGCCCCAGCATTTT. The whole variable domain, filled in from reference TRBV28 and TRBJ1-5, reads DVKVTQSSRYLVKRTGEKVFLECVQDMDHENMFWYRQDPGLGLRLIYFSYDVKMKEKGDIPEGYSVSREKKERFSLILESASTNQTSMYLCASSSGQLNQPQHFGDGTRLSIL.